This T cell receptor (beta chain) was identified during a study of graft-versus-host responses after intestinal transplantation. Study as a whole: Anti-thymocyte globulin induction preceded approximately three years of tacrolimus and steroid maintenance in all recipients.

Using immunoSEQ multiplex PCR, the repertoire was profiled, and TCRdb retains in-frame clones only, with some absent. The profile shows around 77,000 clones, around 95% of them singletons. About this clone itself: Its antigen is undetermined. Other DNA sequences in the same sample also yield this CDR3.

Regarding the study as a whole: High graft-versus-host to host-versus-graft T cell clonal ratios marked allografts of patients with graft-donor macrochimerism. Early post-transplant HvG declines were associated with peak circulating GvH clone levels.

The origin of this receptor is a human donor who received an intestinal transplant. Sequenced material: unstimulated CD8+ T cells sorted from spleen or lymph node cells, taken before intestinal transplant.

As DNA, the CDR3 is TGCGCCAGCAGCCCCAGGGGGACTAGCAGGGGGCTTGACACCGGGGAGCTGTTTTTT. This translates into CASSPRGTSRGLDTGELFF. The J gene is TRBJ2-2, the V gene TRBV5-1, with a possible D match to TRBD2 (9 bases). This CDR3 is built from 19 residues. V lost 4 bases and J 3 bases, leaving 25 bases between the germline ends. From germline, CDR1 is SGHRS and CDR2 YFSETQ.